This T cell receptor (beta chain) was sequenced for a study of control samples from healthy donors and cancer patients (dated by TCRdb to about 2020). Details on this clone: No antigen is known for it. Base qualities are not provided; no much larger clone lies one nucleotide away.

Receptor amplification or capture employed the immunoSEQ multiplex PCR assay. TCRdb carries this immuneACCESS record with in-frame sequences only. Its versions omit some clonotypes, under half of them owing to an unresolved V gene in the studies checked, with the rest unexplained. The sample contains 90,000 or so clones, about nine tenths of them found a single time. The top ten constitute about 15% of the sample. CDR1 and CDR2, looked up from the germline V gene, are SGHDT and YYEEEE. Taken from cysteine to phenylalanine, the CDR3 has 14 residues. The only DNA kept is the CDR3, 42 bases in frame from the first base. Trimming removed 3 bases from V and 7 bases from J, leaving 14 bases between the germline ends.

The clonotype was recovered from a woman in her 70s in good health. The chain uses TRBV5-6 and TRBJ1-3, with an unclear D gene assignment. The specimen sequenced was blood. The nucleotide sequence is TGTGCCAGCAGCTCAGTGGACCGGAGGAACACCATATATTTT. Its coded protein is CASSSVDRRNTIYF.